This T cell receptor (beta chain) is drawn from a study of T cell responses to AZD1222 COVID-19 vaccine. General study results and limits: Mostly white British, mostly female donors; authors suggested clonal diversity may be underestimated. Repertoires were sampled only after the peak T cell response.

The V gene's germline CDR1 is MGHDK and CDR2 SYGVNS. V was cut by 6 bases and J by 5 bases, with 16 bases left in between. The CDR3 is made up of 14 amino acids. Concerning this clone: What it binds is unknown.

The table came from immunoSEQ multiplex PCR; TCRdb's copy has only in-frame clones and leaves some out. Of roughly 140,000 clones in the sample, 90% were seen once. The sample was peripheral blood, taken on day 0 of AZD1222 vaccination. V is TRBV25-1 and J is TRBJ1-1; D is possibly TRBD1 (6 bases). This sequence originates from an adult in good health. The CDR3 here is CASSRGGVGTEAFF. DNA of the CDR3: TGTGCCAGCAGCAGGGGTGGGGTTGGGACTGAAGCTTTCTTT.